This T cell receptor (beta chain) emerged from a study of T cell responses to AZD1222 COVID-19 vaccine. The assay was immunoSEQ multiplex PCR, and TCRdb's table has in-frame clones only and misses some. The data show tens of thousands of clones, 85% to 90% seen once. A note on this clone: No antigen is known for it.

Overall study findings and caveats: Only a handful of people who got AZD1222 tested seropositive at baseline. Clonal diversity was possibly underestimated, and the donors were mostly white British, with more females. When two AZD1222 doses had been given, Spike-specific TCR breadth and depth rose.

This clonotype originated in an adult in good health. Sequencing used peripheral blood, obtained on day 0 of AZD1222 vaccination.

CDR3 nucleotides: TGTGCCAGAACCCCCTTGGATACGCAGTATTTT. This codes for CARTPLDTQYF. J is TRBJ2-3 and V is TRBV7-9; D call uncertain. CDR1 and CDR2 from the germline V gene are SEHNR and FQNEAQ (reference sequence). Trimming stripped 9 bases from V and 6 bases from J, with 10 bases between. The CDR3 length is 11 residues.